A single sample gave rise to the 19 T cell receptor beta chains below, sequenced in a study of blood T cell repertoires in COVID-19. The assay was immunoSEQ multiplex PCR, and TCRdb's table has in-frame clones only and misses some. The profile covers roughly 15,000 clones, with 82% appearing a single time and 21% taken by the ten largest. The source material was peripheral blood. Every receptor here comes from an elderly man with active COVID-19.

The rearrangement links TRBV7-8 to TRBJ2-2, with D possibly TRBD1 on 5 matching bases. V lost 3 bases to trimming and J lost 4 bases, with 9 bases between them. Germline CDR1 reads SGHVS; CDR2 reads FQNEAQ. CDR3 length: 14 residues. CDR3 nucleotide sequence: TGTGCCAGCAGCTTGTCCAGGGTCACCGGGGAGCTGTTTTTT. This encodes CASSLSRVTGELFF.

In its sample, this clone ranks as medium-sized (0.01 to 0.1%). V and J are TRBV4-3 and TRBJ2-1; possible D gene TRBD2, 5 bases. CDR1 is LGHNA and CDR2 is YSLEER in the germline V gene. The CDR3 runs 16 residues. V lost 1 base, J lost 7 bases, and 17 bases lay in between. Here the CDR3 DNA reads TGCGCCAGCAGCCAAGTGGCCTCTAGCTTTAAGAATGAGCAGTTCTTC. Translation: CASSQVASSFKNEQFF.

The DNA for the CDR3 is TGTGCCAGCAGTACTCCATGGAGCGAAACCAATGAGCAGTTCTTC. Residues: CASSTPWSETNEQFF. The V gene is TRBV27, the J gene TRBJ2-1; D is unclear. The CDR3 has 15 amino acids. Germline CDR1 is MNHEY and CDR2 is SMNVEV (reference sequence). The V end was cut by 5 bases, the J end by 6 bases, with 17 bases between.

This clone was seen only a few times. The chain carries TRBV6-5 and TRBJ1-6, with TRBD1 matching over 7 bases. The CDR3 is made up of 16 amino acids. Germline trimming cut 4 bases from V and 7 bases from J; bases unmatched to any gene: 10. Germline CDR1 is MNHEY and CDR2 is SVGAGI. The CDR3 nucleotides read TGTGCCAGCAGTTCCACGGGACAGAGCGGGAATTCACCCCTCCACTTT. It yields the protein CASSSTGQSGNSPLHF.

This sequence joins TRBV2 and TRBJ2-3; a possible D gene is TRBD1 (6 bases). This CDR3 has 13 residues. Germline V gene sequence: CDR1 SNHLY, CDR2 FYNNEI. Trimming took off 9 bases at V and 2 bases at J, with 12 bases between the two ends. The CDR3 is CARMRTDTDTQYF. CDR3 bases: TGTGCCAGGATGAGGACAGACACAGATACGCAGTATTTT.

This chain links TRBV2 with TRBJ2-5; 8 bases are shared with TRBD2. CDR1 is SNHLY and CDR2 is FYNNEI in the germline V gene. The V gene end was trimmed by 1 base and the J gene end by 4 bases; junction bases not matched to a gene: 2. The CDR3 has 14 residues. The CDR3: CASSEVAGGETQYF. CDR3 DNA: TGTGCCAGCAGTGAAGTGGCGGGAGGAGAGACCCAGTACTTC.

The chain combines TRBV6-5 with TRBJ1-1; TRBD1 is a possible D gene (5 bases). Germline lookup yields CDR1 MNHEY and CDR2 SVGAGI. CDR3 length: 14 residues. Trimming removed 2 bases from V and 1 base from J, with 8 bases in between. CDR3 sequence (DNA): TGTGCCAGCAGTTACGCTCAGGGGAACACTGAAGCTTTCTTT. Translation: CASSYAQGNTEAFF.

This sequence joins TRBV29-1 and TRBJ2-3; 11 bases agree with TRBD2. The V gene end was trimmed by 8 bases and the J gene end by 5 bases; junction bases not matched to a gene: 15. This CDR3 has 16 amino acids. Germline CDR1 and CDR2: SQVTM and ANQGSEA. The CDR3 region is CSTRPFLAGGRDTQYF. For the CDR3, the DNA is TGCAGCACCCGGCCCTTCCTAGCGGGAGGTAGAGATACGCAGTATTTT.

The rearrangement links TRBV11-3 to TRBJ2-1, with D possibly matching TRBD2 (5 bases). Germline V gene lookup returns CDR1 SGHNT and CDR2 YENEEA. Trimming took 2 bases from V and 2 from J, leaving 7 bases between them. The CDR3 has 14 residues. The chain's CDR3 is CASSLYGAYNEQFF. DNA for the CDR3: TGTGCCAGCAGCTTATACGGGGCCTACAATGAGCAGTTCTTC. Filled out from reference TRBV11-3 and TRBJ2-1, the complete variable domain reads EAGVVQSPRYKIIEKKQPVAFWCNPISGHNTLYWYLQNLGQGPELLIRYENEEAVDDSQLPKDRFSAERLKGVDSTLKIQPAELGDSAVYLCASSLYGAYNEQFFGPGTRLTVL.

V is TRBV27 and J is TRBJ2-1; 8 bases fit TRBD1. V was pared by 4 bases and J by 4 bases, with 6 bases of the junction left unmatched. This CDR3 has 15 amino acids. Germline V lookup: CDR1 MNHEY, CDR2 SMNVEV (reference sequence). The CDR3 is CASSSPGTGYNEQFF. The CDR3 DNA follows: TGTGCCAGCAGTTCTCCCGGGACAGGATACAATGAGCAGTTCTTC.

The J gene is TRBJ2-1, the V gene TRBV7-2; 9 bases are a match to TRBD1. The CDR3 length is 15 residues. Germline V lookup: CDR1 SGHTA, CDR2 FQGNSA. Germline trimming cut 3 bases from V and 6 bases from J; bases unmatched to any gene: 6. As DNA, the CDR3 is TGTGCCAGCAGCTTCCCGGGACAGGGTGCCAATGAGCAGTTCTTC. Protein: CASSFPGQGANEQFF.

This clone has a single count. CDR3 protein: CASSSGTGNEKLFF. The CDR3 DNA reads as TGCGCCAGCAGCTCCGGGACAGGGAATGAAAAACTGTTTTTT. The rearrangement uses TRBV5-1 and TRBJ1-4; 9 nucleotides align to TRBD1. This CDR3 has 14 amino acids. Germline V lookup: CDR1 SGHRS, CDR2 YFSETQ. J was trimmed by 5 bases and V by 3 bases; bases with no gene match: 2.

This clone was seen a handful of times. The V and J genes are TRBV6-5 and TRBJ2-7, with 8 positions matching TRBD2. The CDR3 extends over 13 amino acids. Germline V gives CDR1 MNHEY, CDR2 SVGAGI. Trimming at V came to 8 bases and at J to 3 bases, leaving 6 bases not matched to a gene. The CDR3 nucleotides are TGTGCCAGCGTAGGGACTAGTCTCTACGAGCAGTACTTC. Encoded protein: CASVGTSLYEQYF.

The chain joins TRBV2 to TRBJ1-1; D possibly corresponds to TRBD1 (6 bases). CDR3 length equals 14 residues. The V end lost 7 bases, the J end lost 5 bases, and 17 bases lay between the germline ends. Germline V gene lookup returns CDR1 SNHLY and CDR2 FYNNEI. The DNA of the CDR3 is TGTGCCAGCAAGGGGGAGCAGGGTAGTACTGAAGCTTTCTTT. It yields the protein CASKGEQGSTEAFF.

The V and J genes are TRBV19 and TRBJ2-1, with 12 bases that match TRBD2. This CDR3 has 14 residues. Germline V gene lookup returns CDR1 LNHDA and CDR2 SQIVND (reference sequence). J was trimmed by 3 bases and V by 6 bases; bases with no gene match: 0. CDR3: CASRTSGSYNEQFF. The DNA for the CDR3 is TGTGCCAGTAGGACTAGCGGGAGCTACAATGAGCAGTTCTTC.

V and J are TRBV9 and TRBJ1-3, with 8 bases matching TRBD1. The J segment lost 6 bases and the V segment lost 0 bases, leaving 8 bases of the junction unmatched. CDR3 length equals 16 residues. Germline V gives CDR1 SGDLS, CDR2 YYNGEE. CDR3 sequence reads: CASSVGAGGLENTIYF. The CDR3 DNA reads as TGTGCCAGCAGCGTAGGGGCAGGGGGCCTTGAAAACACCATATATTTT.

This clone turned up a few times. V gene TRBV5-1 combines with J gene TRBJ2-7, with TRBD2 matching over 9 bases. CDR3 length: 14 amino acids. The V gene end was trimmed by 0 bases and the J gene end by 6 bases; junction bases not matched to a gene: 4. The germline gives CDR1 SGHRS, CDR2 YFSETQ. The CDR3 protein is CASSLAAGGSEQYF. CDR3 in DNA: TGCGCCAGCAGCTTGGCAGCGGGAGGAAGCGAGCAGTACTTC.

The rearrangement joins TRBV6-4 to TRBJ2-7; 10 bases are shared with TRBD2. J gave up 1 base and V 7 bases, and 13 bases lay outside the gene matches. CDR3 length: 17 residues. Germline assignment: CDR1 MRHNA and CDR2 SNTAGT. CDR3 sequence reads: CASKDPRSGRASYEQYF. CDR3 DNA sequence: TGTGCCAGCAAAGACCCAAGAAGCGGGAGGGCATCCTACGAGCAGTACTTC.

This chain joins TRBV5-1 and TRBJ2-3; a weak D match, TRBD1 (7 bases). Germline CDR1 reads SGHRS; CDR2 reads YFSETQ. V shed 4 bases and J shed 6 bases, with 12 bases lying between them. The CDR3 runs to 13 residues. The CDR3 DNA reads TGCGCCAGCAGCCTCTCAGGGGGGGATACGCAGTATTTT. Its protein product is CASSLSGGDTQYF.